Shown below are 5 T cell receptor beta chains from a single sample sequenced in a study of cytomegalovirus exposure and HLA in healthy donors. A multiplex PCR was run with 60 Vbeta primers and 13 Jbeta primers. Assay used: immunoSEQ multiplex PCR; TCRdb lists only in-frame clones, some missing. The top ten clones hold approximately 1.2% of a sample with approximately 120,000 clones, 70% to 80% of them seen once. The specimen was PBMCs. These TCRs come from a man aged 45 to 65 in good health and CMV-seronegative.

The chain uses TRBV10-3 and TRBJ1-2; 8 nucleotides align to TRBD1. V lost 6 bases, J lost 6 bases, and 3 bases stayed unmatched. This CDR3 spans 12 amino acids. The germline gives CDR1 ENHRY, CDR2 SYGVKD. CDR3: CAIRDRANGYTF. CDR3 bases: TGTGCCATCAGGGACAGGGCCAATGGCTACACCTTC.

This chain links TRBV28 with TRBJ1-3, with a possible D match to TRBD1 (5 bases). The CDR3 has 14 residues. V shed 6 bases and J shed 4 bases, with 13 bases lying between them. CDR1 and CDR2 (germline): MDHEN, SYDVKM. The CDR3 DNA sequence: TGTGCCAGCAGGGGGCCTGGGAAGGGAAACACCATATATTTT. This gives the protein CASRGPGKGNTIYF.

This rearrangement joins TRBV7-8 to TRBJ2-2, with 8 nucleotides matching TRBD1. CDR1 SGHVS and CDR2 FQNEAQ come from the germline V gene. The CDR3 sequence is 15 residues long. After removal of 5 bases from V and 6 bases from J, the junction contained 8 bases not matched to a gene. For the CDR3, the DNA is TGTGCCAGCAGCCTCCGACAGGGGTGGGCCGGGGAGCTGTTTTTT. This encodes CASSLRQGWAGELFF.

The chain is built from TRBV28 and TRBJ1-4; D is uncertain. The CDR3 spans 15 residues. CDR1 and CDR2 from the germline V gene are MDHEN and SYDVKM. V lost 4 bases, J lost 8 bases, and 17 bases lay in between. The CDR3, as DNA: TGTGCCAGCAGTTCCGGGGATTTCGGCAGCGAAAAACTGTTTTTT. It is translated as CASSSGDFGSEKLFF.

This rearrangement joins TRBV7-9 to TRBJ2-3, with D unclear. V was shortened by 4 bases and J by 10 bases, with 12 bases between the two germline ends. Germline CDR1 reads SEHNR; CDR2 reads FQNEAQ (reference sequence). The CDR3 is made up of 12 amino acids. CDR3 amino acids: CASSSGSGPQYF. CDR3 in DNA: TGTGCCAGCAGCTCAGGATCCGGCCCGCAGTATTTT.